These 22 T cell receptor beta chains were all obtained from the same sample, sequenced in a study of cytomegalovirus exposure and HLA in healthy donors. TCRdb's table, derived via immunoSEQ multiplex PCR, lists solely in-frame clones and lacks some. The repertoire holds about 360,000 clones, with roughly 85% as singletons. Sequencing was done on a sample of PBMCs. These receptors were collected from a woman aged 18-29 years in good health and CMV-seronegative.

The CDR3 sequence: CASSSTSGRSDTQYF. The CDR3 region has the DNA TGTGCCAGCAGCTCGACTAGCGGGAGATCAGATACGCAGTATTTT. The V and J genes are TRBV14 and TRBJ2-3, with 12 positions matching TRBD2. The CDR3 covers 15 residues. Germline lookup yields CDR1 SGHDN and CDR2 FVKESK. The junction had 4 bases not matched to a gene; V was cut back by 5 bases and J by 4 bases.

In the case of this clone: The junction and the germline gene differ at one end; a read error may be behind it. The chain has TRBV18 and TRBJ2-7; 11 bases fit TRBD2. The CDR3 runs to 14 residues. Germline V gene data show CDR1 as KGHSH and CDR2 as LQKENI. CDR3 region: CASSPFGTSGDMDF. For the CDR3, the DNA is TGTGCCAGCTCACCATTCGGGACTAGCGGAGACATGGACTTC.

The chain carries TRBV28 and TRBJ2-5; possibly TRBD1 for D (6 bases). The CDR3 loop spans 14 amino acids. Germline loops: CDR1 MDHEN, CDR2 SYDVKM. V lost 6 bases, J lost 4 bases, and 15 bases lay in between. CDR3 sequence: CASSSGLGGETQYF. CDR3 DNA sequence: TGTGCCAGCAGCTCGGGCCTAGGGGGAGAGACCCAGTACTTC.

The V gene is TRBV2, the J gene TRBJ2-1, with a weak D call TRBD2 (7 bases). CDR3 length equals 12 residues. Germline V gene lookup returns CDR1 SNHLY and CDR2 FYNNEI. Trimming shortened V by 7 bases and J by 12 bases, and 16 bases separated the two germline ends. The DNA of the CDR3 is TGTGCCAGCATGGGGGGGCGCAAGGGGCAGTTCTTC. Its protein is CASMGGRKGQFF.

The chain couples TRBV28 to TRBJ1-3, with TRBD1 as a possible D gene (6 bases). V gave up 2 bases and J gave up 7 bases, with 12 bases separating them. The CDR3 runs 14 residues. Per germline, CDR1 MDHEN and CDR2 SYDVKM. The DNA of the CDR3 is TGTGCCAGCAGTTTACAGGGGCCAGGGAACACCATATATTTT. Translated, it gives CASSLQGPGNTIYF.

The rearrangement joins TRBV6-1 to TRBJ1-2; D might be TRBD1 (5 bases). V was trimmed by 6 bases and J by 4 bases, leaving 18 bases between them. Germline values: CDR1 MNHNS, CDR2 SASEGT. The CDR3 covers 15 residues. The CDR3 region is CASSARSQGVYGYTF. The CDR3 bases are TGTGCCAGCAGCGCCCGTTCGCAGGGTGTCTATGGCTACACCTTC.

The V call is TRBV9, the J call TRBJ2-3; 8 bases match TRBD1. CDR1 and CDR2 (germline): SGDLS, YYNGEE. The CDR3 sequence is 14 residues long. J was trimmed by 4 bases and V by 4 bases; bases with no gene match: 5. The CDR3 is CASSTRTGSDTQYF. CDR3 nucleotide sequence: TGTGCCAGCAGCACCCGGACAGGGTCAGATACGCAGTATTTT.

V gene TRBV7-9 combines with J gene TRBJ2-1; 8 nucleotides agree with TRBD1. V trimming: 3 bases; J trimming: 4 bases; junction bases outside the gene matches: 14. CDR1 SEHNR and CDR2 FQNEAQ come from the germline V gene (reference sequence). This CDR3 spans 18 amino acids. The DNA of the CDR3 is TGTGCCAGCAGCTTTCCATCCCTCGGACAGGGTGGGTACAATGAGCAGTTCTTC. As protein: CASSFPSLGQGGYNEQFF.

The chain joins TRBV28 to TRBJ1-1; D is perhaps TRBD1 (6 bases). The germline V gene encodes CDR1 MDHEN and CDR2 SYDVKM. The CDR3 consists of 13 residues. V was shortened by 7 bases and J by 3 bases, with 12 bases between the two germline ends. The CDR3 DNA reads as TGTGCCAGCAAGTCCTACAGGGACACTGAAGCTTTCTTT. Translating gives CASKSYRDTEAFF.

This chain connects TRBV29-1 to TRBJ2-1, with 8 bases that match TRBD1. The germline V gene encodes CDR1 SQVTM and CDR2 ANQGSEA. V lost 7 bases, J lost 2 bases, and 7 bases stayed unmatched. The CDR3 is made up of 14 amino acids. The CDR3 region has the DNA TGCAGCGAGTCCCGGACAGGGACCTACAATGAGCAGTTCTTC. Residues: CSESRTGTYNEQFF.

The J gene is TRBJ2-3, the V gene TRBV6-1; 9 bases align to TRBD2. The ends lost 2 bases at V and 4 bases at J; junction bases unmatched: 4. Germline assignment: CDR1 MNHNS and CDR2 SASEGT. The CDR3 has 15 amino acids. CDR3 in DNA: TGTGCCAGCAGTGAAATGGCGGGGGGGCCAGATACGCAGTATTTT. It is translated as CASSEMAGGPDTQYF.

The rearrangement joins TRBV28 to TRBJ1-5; D perhaps matches TRBD1 (5 bases). Germline lookup yields CDR1 MDHEN and CDR2 SYDVKM. CDR3 length: 15 amino acids. V was trimmed by 6 bases and J by 6 bases, leaving 18 bases between them. For the CDR3, the DNA is TGTGCCAGCAGGCTGCCGGCGGGACGGGGTCAGCCCCAGCATTTT. Translated: CASRLPAGRGQPQHF.

This chain connects TRBV19 to TRBJ2-7; 7 positions agree with TRBD1. This CDR3 has 13 amino acids. Trimming took 3 bases from V and 5 from J; bases not matched to a gene: 4. CDR1 and CDR2 from the germline V gene are LNHDA and SQIVND (reference sequence). DNA of the CDR3: TGTGCCAGTAGTATCATTGACAGGGACGAGCAGTACTTC. Translated, it gives CASSIIDRDEQYF.

The chain carries TRBV14 and TRBJ2-1; 12 nucleotides line up with TRBD2. The CDR3 covers 16 residues. The J segment lost 7 bases and the V segment lost 1 base, leaving 5 bases of the junction unmatched. Germline-derived CDR1 and CDR2 are SGHDN and FVKESK. CDR3 residues: CASSQASGGARNEQFF. In nucleotides, the CDR3 is TGTGCCAGCAGCCAAGCTAGCGGGGGGGCTAGGAATGAGCAGTTCTTC. The full variable domain, with the rest looked up from reference TRBV14 and TRBJ2-1, is EAGVTQFPSHSVIEKGQTVTLRCDPISGHDNLYWYRRVMGKEIKFLLHFVKESKQDESGMPNNRFLAERTGGTYSTLKVQPAELEDSGVYFCASSQASGGARNEQFFGPGTRLTVL.

The gene calls are TRBV5-1 and TRBJ2-3; TRBD1 agrees at 7 bases. The CDR3 has 14 residues. V trimming: 10 bases; J trimming: 0 bases; junction bases outside the gene matches: 8. The germline V gene has CDR1 SGHRS and CDR2 YFSETQ. CDR3 in amino acids: CASTPDRSTDTQYF. The CDR3 nucleotides are TGCGCCTCGACTCCGGACAGGAGCACAGATACGCAGTATTTT.

V and J are TRBV27 and TRBJ2-7; unclear D gene. The CDR3 runs to 11 residues. CDR1 and CDR2 (germline): MNHEY, SMNVEV (reference sequence). The V gene lost 3 bases and the J gene lost 9 bases, with 9 bases spanning the gap. For the CDR3, the DNA is TGTGCCAGCAGTTTCGGTAGCAGGCAGTACTTC. This encodes CASSFGSRQYF.

The chain links TRBV6-1 to TRBJ1-5, with D possibly matching TRBD1 (5 bases). Germline CDR1 and CDR2: MNHNS and SASEGT. V was cut by 5 bases and J by 1 base, with 9 bases left in between. This CDR3 has 14 amino acids. The CDR3: CASSKQESNQPQHF. The CDR3 DNA follows: TGTGCCAGCAGTAAACAGGAAAGCAATCAGCCCCAGCATTTT.

V usage is TRBV28 and J usage is TRBJ2-7, with 11 bases lining up with TRBD1. Trimming removed 3 bases from V and 7 bases from J; junction bases left unmatched: 20. Germline values: CDR1 MDHEN, CDR2 SYDVKM. The CDR3 spans 19 residues. The CDR3 here is CASSLVLGEKGQGDYEQYF. CDR3 nucleotide sequence: TGTGCCAGCAGTTTGGTTCTAGGGGAGAAGGGACAGGGGGACTATGAGCAGTACTTC.

This chain connects TRBV28 to TRBJ2-1; 12 bases agree with TRBD2. Looked up from germline, CDR1 is MDHEN and CDR2 is SYDVKM. This CDR3 has 15 residues. J was trimmed by 7 bases and V by 0 bases; bases with no gene match: 1. This CDR3 is CASSLWTSGSNEQFF. CDR3 sequence (DNA): TGTGCCAGCAGTTTATGGACTAGCGGGAGTAATGAGCAGTTCTTC.

The chain joins TRBV27 to TRBJ2-7, with TRBD1 matching 8 bases. Germline CDR1 reads MNHEY; CDR2 reads SMNVEV (reference sequence). Trimming cost V 3 bases and J 5 bases; bases outside gene matches: 12. This CDR3 is 16 amino acids long. The CDR3 protein is CASSFRLDRVSHEQYF. Here the CDR3 DNA reads TGTGCCAGCAGTTTCAGGTTGGACAGGGTTAGTCACGAGCAGTACTTC.

The chain couples TRBV7-6 to TRBJ1-1, with 7 bases identical to TRBD1. The CDR3 has 14 amino acids. Germline CDR1 reads SGHVS; CDR2 reads FNYEAQ. V was clipped by 5 bases and J by 1 base; unmatched bases: 4. CDR3 in DNA: TGTGCCAGCAGCCTGACAGGGCCGAACACTGAAGCTTTCTTT. It specifies CASSLTGPNTEAFF.

This chain joins TRBV28 and TRBJ2-1; the match to TRBD2 covers 8 bases. From germline, CDR1 is MDHEN and CDR2 SYDVKM. The CDR3 has 13 residues. Trimming cost V 2 bases and J 13 bases; bases outside gene matches: 7. The CDR3 DNA reads as TGTGCCAGCAGTTTAACGGGGGGGCCCTACCAGTTCTTC. Translating it yields CASSLTGGPYQFF.